The 6 T cell receptor beta chains below come from one sample, sequenced in a study of blood T cells in healthy people across ages (dated by TCRdb to the mid-2010s). Library construction relied on 5' RACE. Sequencing was carried out with an Illumina HiSeq 2500. A second roughly 6 to 12 cycle PCR used a sample-barcoded 5' primer and a J-beta primer mix. TCRdb's own reprocessing of the public reads used fastp at Q25 and MiXCR and kept productive beta chains. CDR3 protein sequences are deduplicated, and each keeps its most common genes and DNA. The sample contains approximately 320,000 distinct CDR3 sequences, around 30% of them found a single time. The biggest ten clones account for 29% of the sample. The sequencing input was blood. The source is a woman in her 70s in good health.

This clonotype has a handful of counts. This chain joins TRBV4-1 and TRBJ2-1; 13 bases map to TRBD2. The germline V gene has CDR1 MGHRA and CDR2 YSYEKL. Germline trimming cut 4 bases from V and 4 bases from J; bases unmatched to any gene: 4. The CDR3 consists of 16 residues. CDR3 in amino acids: CASSLRGLAGYNEQFF. DNA of the CDR3: TGCGCCAGCAGCCTACGGGGACTAGCGGGGTACAATGAGCAGTTCTTC.

The chain carries TRBV6-6 and TRBJ2-1; D might be TRBD1 (6 bases). Trimming left V 4 bases short and J 8 bases short, with 18 bases between. The CDR3 length is 15 residues. Germline V CDR1 and CDR2: MNHNY, SVGAGI (reference sequence). Here the CDR3 DNA reads TGTGCCAGCAGTTGGGGGACACTCTCCGTGGATGAGCAGTTCTTC. Its protein product is CASSWGTLSVDEQFF.

The rearrangement links TRBV7-2 to TRBJ2-2; D unclear. Germline CDR1 and CDR2: SGHTA and FQGNSA. V dropped 3 bases and J dropped 2 bases, with 7 bases sitting between them. This CDR3 contains 14 residues. The chain's CDR3 is CASSFVGNTGELFF. The CDR3 DNA sequence: TGTGCCAGCAGCTTTGTGGGTAACACCGGGGAGCTGTTTTTT.

This clonotype occurred many times. This sequence joins TRBV20-1 and TRBJ2-5; the D is unclear. The CDR3 length is 11 residues. CDR1 is DFQATT and CDR2 is SNEGSKA in the germline V gene (reference sequence). V dropped 1 base and J dropped 11 bases, with 11 bases sitting between them. CDR3 DNA sequence: TGCAGTGCTAGAGGGGCGACGGAGCAGTACTTC. Translated: CSARGATEQYF.

The V gene is TRBV6-2 or TRBV6-3, the J gene TRBJ2-3, with D unresolved. The CDR3 runs to 13 residues. Trimming removed 6 bases at V and 6 bases at J, with 13 bases between. Germline V gives CDR1 MNHEY, CDR2 SVGEGT. The CDR3: CASRSELRDTQYF. The CDR3 nucleotides read TGTGCCAGCAGATCCGAACTTCGGGATACGCAGTATTTT.

In its sample, this clonotype was seen a few times. This sequence joins TRBV28 and TRBJ1-6; a weak D match, TRBD1 (6 bases). Germline CDR1 MDHEN, CDR2 SYDVKM. CDR3 length equals 15 residues. The V and J ends lost 2 bases and 7 bases respectively, with 12 bases between them. CDR3 in DNA: TGTGCCAGCAGTTTAACCGGACAGCAAAATTCACCCCTCCACTTT. Protein: CASSLTGQQNSPLHF.